The 24 T cell receptor beta chains presented below share a single source sample, sequenced in a study of blood T cell repertoires in COVID-19. Method: immunoSEQ multiplex PCR; TCRdb's copy keeps in-frame clones and lacks some. The sample consists of over 20,000 clones, under 90% of them appearing once. Sequencing was carried out using peripheral blood. These receptors were obtained from a man aged 50 or older with active COVID-19.

This sequence joins TRBV4-3 and TRBJ2-3, with a possible D match to TRBD1 (6 bases). The CDR3 is made up of 15 amino acids. Germline V gives CDR1 LGHNA, CDR2 YSLEER. Trimming took off 1 base at V and 0 bases at J, with 8 bases between the two ends. CDR3 in amino acids: CASSQGTASTDTQYF. In DNA form, the CDR3 reads TGCGCCAGCAGCCAAGGGACAGCTAGCACAGATACGCAGTATTTT.

The V and J genes are TRBV12-5 and TRBJ2-3, with TRBD1 matching over 9 bases. The CDR3 runs to 15 residues. Germline V gene data show CDR1 as LGHNT and CDR2 as FRNRAP. Trimming took 2 bases from V and 5 from J; bases not matched to a gene: 5. This chain's CDR3 is CASGLYRGLIDTQYF. For the CDR3, the DNA is TGTGCTAGTGGTTTGTACAGGGGGCTTATAGATACGCAGTATTTT.

The chain carries TRBV14 and TRBJ2-1; D is uncertain. Germline CDR1 SGHDN, CDR2 FVKESK. The CDR3 is made up of 15 amino acids. Trimming removed 5 bases at V and 7 bases at J, with 18 bases between. The CDR3 DNA is TGTGCCAGCAGCAAGGCGGTCTCCCCCGGGAATGAGCAGTTCTTC. It is translated as CASSKAVSPGNEQFF.

The genes are TRBV14 and TRBJ2-1, with D tentatively TRBD1 (6 bases). Germline-derived CDR1 and CDR2 are SGHDN and FVKESK. Trimming shortened V by 0 bases and J by 7 bases, and 22 bases separated the two germline ends. The CDR3 consists of 18 residues. The DNA of the CDR3 is TGTGCCAGCAGCCAAGATTGGGCAGGGGCCACCCTGGGGAATGAGCAGTTCTTC. Translating it yields CASSQDWAGATLGNEQFF. Based on the CDR3 plus reference TRBV14 and TRBJ2-1, the full variable domain is EAGVTQFPSHSVIEKGQTVTLRCDPISGHDNLYWYRRVMGKEIKFLLHFVKESKQDESGMPNNRFLAERTGGTYSTLKVQPAELEDSGVYFCASSQDWAGATLGNEQFFGPGTRLTVL.

The chain combines TRBV7-9 with TRBJ2-7, with 9 bases lining up with TRBD1. In germline, CDR1 is SEHNR, CDR2 FQNEAQ (reference sequence). The CDR3 extends over 14 amino acids. Trimming removed 5 bases from V and 5 bases from J; junction bases left unmatched: 7. CDR3 in amino acids: CASSRGQGMDEQYF. The CDR3 nucleotides are TGTGCCAGCAGCCGGGGACAGGGAATGGACGAGCAGTACTTC.

The V call is TRBV6-1, the J call TRBJ2-7; D might be TRBD2 (6 bases). Germline V gives CDR1 MNHNS, CDR2 SASEGT. Trimming left V 1 base short and J 3 bases short, with 13 bases between. The CDR3 is made up of 15 amino acids. The CDR3 sequence: CASSEGRGNFYEQYF. The CDR3 nucleotides read TGTGCCAGCAGTGAAGGGAGGGGAAACTTCTACGAGCAGTACTTC.

J is TRBJ1-6 and V is TRBV2; D not resolved. The V gene's germline CDR1 is SNHLY and CDR2 FYNNEI. Trimming removed 3 bases from V and 9 bases from J, with 6 bases in between. The CDR3 is 12 residues long. This CDR3 is CASSEGSSPLHF. The CDR3 nucleotides read TGTGCCAGCAGTGAGGGCAGTTCACCCCTCCACTTT.

This clone was detected a few times. The genes are TRBV27 and TRBJ1-1, with D possibly matching TRBD1 (6 bases). V lost 0 bases, J lost 8 bases, and 10 bases lay in between. Germline loops: CDR1 MNHEY, CDR2 SMNVEV (reference sequence). This CDR3 is 13 amino acids long. The CDR3: CASSLSDSLEAFF. In nucleotides, the CDR3 is TGTGCCAGCAGTTTATCGGACAGTCTAGAAGCTTTCTTT.

This clone has more than one count but fewer than ten. V gene TRBV7-2 combines with J gene TRBJ1-1; TRBD1 matches at 10 bases. Germline V CDR1 and CDR2: SGHTA, FQGNSA. V dropped 5 bases and J dropped 1; count of bases not matched to a gene: 10. There are 17 residues in the CDR3. DNA for the CDR3: TGTGCCAGCAGCGGCCGGGACAGGGGTTTCCGGAACACTGAAGCTTTCTTT. Its translation: CASSGRDRGFRNTEAFF.

This clone was detected a few times. This chain joins TRBV6-5 and TRBJ2-7; D unresolved. The CDR3 totals 12 residues. Trimming left V 5 bases short and J 6 bases short, with 11 bases between. CDR1 MNHEY and CDR2 SVGAGI come from the germline V gene. CDR3: CASSPHLPEQYF. CDR3 DNA: TGTGCCAGCAGTCCACATCTTCCCGAGCAGTACTTC.

A single count supports this clone. The chain combines TRBV3-1 (or the pseudogene TRBV3-2) with TRBJ2-7; 9 bases align to TRBD1. Germline loops: CDR1 LGHDT, CDR2 YNNKEL (reference sequence). V trimming: 3 bases; J trimming: 4 bases; junction bases outside the gene matches: 4. This CDR3 spans 14 amino acids. CDR3 nucleotide sequence: TGTGCCAGCAGCCAGGGGACAGGGAATTACGAGCAGTACTTC. As protein: CASSQGTGNYEQYF.

This CDR3 is CASFRTGSYEQYF. The CDR3 DNA is TGTGCCAGCTTTCGGACAGGGTCCTACGAGCAGTACTTC. The rearrangement links TRBV6-5 to TRBJ2-7; 8 bases match TRBD1. The CDR3 has 13 residues. CDR1 is MNHEY and CDR2 is SVGAGI in the germline V gene. J gave up 1 base and V 8 bases, and 4 bases lay outside the gene matches.

The chain couples TRBV7-2 to TRBJ2-3; 10 nucleotides agree with TRBD2. The CDR3 contains 15 residues. Germline V CDR1 and CDR2: SGHTA, FQGNSA. V shed 3 bases and J 4 bases; nucleotides not matched to a gene: 4. CDR3 residues: CASSLGLAYADTQYF. The CDR3, as DNA: TGTGCCAGCAGCTTGGGACTAGCGTATGCAGATACGCAGTATTTT.

The V call is TRBV6-2 or TRBV6-3, the J call TRBJ1-6; TRBD1 agrees at 7 bases. The CDR3 is 17 residues long. V dropped 2 bases and J dropped 5; count of bases not matched to a gene: 9. Germline CDR1 MNHEY, CDR2 SVGEGT. CDR3 loop: CASSYPLGRGDNSPLHF. The CDR3 nucleotides are TGTGCCAGCAGTTACCCCCTTGGCAGGGGGGATAATTCACCCCTCCACTTT.

This chain uses TRBV9 with TRBJ2-1, with D hard to call. V was pared by 1 base and J by 0 bases, with 5 bases between. CDR3 length: 14 residues. Germline CDR1 is SGDLS and CDR2 is YYNGEE. Here the CDR3 reads CASSVYGSYNEQFF. In nucleotides, the CDR3 is TGTGCCAGCAGCGTATACGGCTCCTACAATGAGCAGTTCTTC.

The chain uses TRBV5-1 and TRBJ2-6; TRBD2 is a possible D gene (5 bases). Germline values: CDR1 SGHRS, CDR2 YFSETQ. This CDR3 is 16 amino acids long. V gave up 3 bases and J gave up 2 bases, with 12 bases separating them. CDR3 in amino acids: CASSSPQEAGANVLTF. The CDR3 nucleotides are TGCGCCAGCAGCTCTCCCCAGGAGGCTGGGGCCAACGTCCTGACTTTC.

V gene TRBV5-1 combines with J gene TRBJ2-5; 12 bases agree with TRBD2. This CDR3 has 20 amino acids. The V and J ends lost 4 bases and 4 bases, in that order; junction bases with no gene match: 20. CDR1 SGHRS and CDR2 YFSETQ come from the germline V gene. The CDR3 region has the DNA TGCGCCAGCAGCCCAGGACTAGCGGGGCGCCTGACCTTAATTGGAGAGACCCAGTACTTC. This translates into CASSPGLAGRLTLIGETQYF.

The chain is built from TRBV27 and TRBJ2-5; no clear D gene. V was cut by 5 bases and J by 5 bases, with 12 bases left in between. The CDR3 loop spans 13 amino acids. The germline gives CDR1 MNHEY, CDR2 SMNVEV (reference sequence). The CDR3 is CASSQEATETQYF. The CDR3 DNA follows: TGTGCCAGCAGTCAAGAAGCAACGGAGACCCAGTACTTC.

The chain uses TRBV29-1 and TRBJ2-3; no definite D call. V was trimmed by 6 bases and J by 1 base, leaving 17 bases between them. The CDR3 length is 15 residues. Germline assignment: CDR1 SQVTM and CDR2 ANQGSEA. The CDR3 is CSVGSYPAGTDTQYF. The CDR3 nucleotides read TGCAGCGTCGGGTCTTACCCCGCTGGCACAGATACGCAGTATTTT.

The V gene is TRBV10-3, the J gene TRBJ2-7; D remains unclear. There are 16 residues in the CDR3. Trimming shortened V by 3 bases and J by 0 bases, and 15 bases separated the two germline ends. CDR1 and CDR2 from the germline V gene are ENHRY and SYGVKD. This CDR3 is CAISDDERSVSYEQYF. The DNA of the CDR3 is TGTGCCATCAGTGATGATGAGCGATCAGTCTCCTACGAGCAGTACTTC.

The chain recombines TRBV7-2 with TRBJ2-7; 9 bases fit TRBD2. The CDR3 consists of 18 residues. V gave up 4 bases and J gave up 2 bases; unmatched junction bases: 15. The germline V gene has CDR1 SGHTA and CDR2 FQGNSA. CDR3 region: CASSSSRGTSSTPYEQYF. The CDR3 DNA follows: TGTGCCAGCAGCTCCTCTAGGGGGACTAGCAGTACCCCCTACGAGCAGTACTTC.

The chain is built from TRBV7-2 and TRBJ2-1, with 11 nucleotides matching TRBD2. The V gene's germline CDR1 is SGHTA and CDR2 FQGNSA. The CDR3 extends over 16 amino acids. V was clipped by 4 bases and J by 3 bases; unmatched bases: 5. The CDR3 spells CASSSLGLADYNEQFF. The DNA of the CDR3 is TGTGCCAGCAGCTCCTTGGGACTAGCGGACTACAATGAGCAGTTCTTC.

This clone was recorded once. This sequence joins TRBV9 and TRBJ1-6; D gene unclear. Trimming left V 3 bases short and J 10 bases short, with 8 bases between. This CDR3 spans 12 amino acids. Germline CDR1 and CDR2: SGDLS and YYNGEE. Here the CDR3 reads CASSGASSPLHF. CDR3 coding DNA: TGTGCCAGCAGCGGCGCCTCCTCACCCCTCCACTTT.

This clone has only a few counts. The gene calls are TRBV5-6 and TRBJ2-7; 9 bases are shared with TRBD1. The CDR3 is made up of 15 amino acids. Germline V CDR1 and CDR2: SGHDT, YYEEEE. V shed 3 bases and J 1 base; nucleotides not matched to a gene: 5. In DNA form, the CDR3 reads TGTGCCAGCAGCTGGACCGGGACAGGGTCCTACGAGCAGTACTTC. This sequence encodes CASSWTGTGSYEQYF.